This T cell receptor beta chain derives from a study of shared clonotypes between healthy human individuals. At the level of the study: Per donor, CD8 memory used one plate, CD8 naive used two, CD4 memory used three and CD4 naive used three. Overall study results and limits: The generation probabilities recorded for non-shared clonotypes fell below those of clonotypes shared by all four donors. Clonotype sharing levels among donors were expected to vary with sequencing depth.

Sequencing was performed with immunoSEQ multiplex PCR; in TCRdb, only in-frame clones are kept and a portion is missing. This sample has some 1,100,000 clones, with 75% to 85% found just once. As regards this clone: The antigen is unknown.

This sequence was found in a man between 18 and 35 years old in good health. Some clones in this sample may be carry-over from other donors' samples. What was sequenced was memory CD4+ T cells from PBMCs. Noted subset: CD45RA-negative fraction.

The CDR3 region is CASSFLSSGTTGQFF. The CDR3 DNA is TGCGCCAGCAGCTTTTTGTCTAGCGGGACTACAGGGCAGTTCTTC. The chain has TRBV5-1 and TRBJ2-1, with TRBD2 matching over 9 bases. Germline V gene lookup returns CDR1 SGHRS and CDR2 YFSETQ. The V segment lost 2 bases and the J segment 12 bases; nucleotides outside the gene matches: 12. This CDR3 spans 15 amino acids.